The rows below give T cell receptor beta chains drawn from one sample of a study of shared clonotypes between healthy human individuals. Sequencing was performed with immunoSEQ multiplex PCR; in TCRdb, only in-frame clones are kept and a portion is missing. The sample holds approximately 510,000 clones, 70% to 80% seen once. Sample: PBMCs. All receptors come from a woman in her forties in good health. Some clones in this sample may be carry-over from other donors' samples. The CDR3 runs from the conserved cysteine through the conserved F or W. A D gene is named only where the DNA matches it firmly. Clone size is not always given. Where it is, it says once, few, many or a class for expanded clones.

size,J,V,D,DNA,CDR3
-,TRBJ1-2,TRBV27,-,TGTGCCAGCAGTGTAGGGGACTCGGGAGGCTACACCTTC,CASSVGDSGGYTF
-,TRBJ2-7,TRBV7-2,TRBD1,TGTGCCAGCAGTCGAGACAGGGCCGGCTCCTACGAGCAGTACTTC,CASSRDRAGSYEQYF
-,TRBJ1-1,TRBV5-5,TRBD1,TGTGCCAGCAGCTTAACCCCCCTTGACAGGGCTTTTTTTCGACGCACTGAAGCTTTCTTT,CASSLTPLDRAFFRRTEAFF
-,TRBJ2-7,TRBV5-1,TRBD2,TGCGCCAGCAGCTTGACGAGTCTTGCGGGAGGCTACGAGCAGTACTTC,CASSLTSLAGGYEQYF
-,TRBJ2-1,TRBV2,TRBD2,TGTGCCATACTAAGACTAGCGGGACGTACCTACAATGAGCAGTTCTTC,CAILRLAGRTYNEQFF
-,TRBJ2-7,TRBV27,-,TGTGCCAGCAAACCCTCGAGACAGCCGTCCTACGAGCAGTACTTC,CASKPSRQPSYEQYF
-,TRBJ2-1,TRBV4-1,TRBD2,TGCGCCAGCAGCCAACCCTCAGCCGGGACTAGCGTGTATGAGCAGTTCTTC,CASSQPSAGTSVYEQFF
-,TRBJ1-1,TRBV7-2,-,TGTGCCAGCAGCTGGATAGGGTTGAACACTGAAGCTTTCTTT,CASSWIGLNTEAFF
-,TRBJ1-3,TRBV5-1,-,TGCGCCAGCAGTTCAGACGGAGCTCCCGGAAACACCATATATTTT,CASSSDGAPGNTIYF
-,TRBJ2-5,TRBV11-2,TRBD1,TGTGCCAGCGGGGCGACAGGGCAACGACAAGAGACCCAGTACTTC,CASGATGQRQETQYF
-,TRBJ2-1,TRBV4-2,-,TGTGCCAGCAGCCAAGTTGGAGGCACTACCTACAATGAGCAGTTCTTC,CASSQVGGTTYNEQFF
-,TRBJ1-5,TRBV19,TRBD1,TGTGCCAGTAGTTGGGGGACAGCACATAGCAATCAGCCCCAGCATTTT,CASSWGTAHSNQPQHF
-,TRBJ2-3,TRBV10-2,-,TGCGCCAGCAGTGCAGGGGAGGGCCTCGGAGATACGCAGTATTTT,CASSAGEGLGDTQYF
-,TRBJ2-1,TRBV27,TRBD2,TGTGCCAGCAGTCCCGTACGCGCTAGCGGTGAGCAGTTCTTC,CASSPVRASGEQFF
-,TRBJ2-1,TRBV7-9,-,TGTGCCAGCAGCTATGGGGAGTACAATGAGCAGTTCTTC,CASSYGEYNEQFF
few,TRBJ1-2,TRBV11-2,-,TGTGCCAGCAGCTTATGGCAGGGCCATGGCTACACCTTC,CASSLWQGHGYTF
once,TRBJ2-6,TRBV15,-,TGTGCCACCAGCAGAGATCCTACCGGGGCTGGGGCCAACGTCCTGACTTTC,CATSRDPTGAGANVLTF
-,TRBJ2-2,TRBV5-1,-,TGCGCCAGCAGCCCCCTAACGGACCGGGAGCTGTTTTTT,CASSPLTDRELFF
-,TRBJ2-2,TRBV18,-,TGTGCCAGCTCACCAATAGCGGCGAACACCGGGGAGCTGTTTTTT,CASSPIAANTGELFF
few,TRBJ1-1,TRBV5-1,TRBD1,TGCGCCAGCAGCTTGGCGCGTGGGACAGGGGCAGGGAACACTGAAGCTTTCTTT,CASSLARGTGAGNTEAFF
-,TRBJ1-6,TRBV6-5,-,TGTGCCAGCAGTTTTTCCGGACAGCCGGGGGATTCACCCCTCCACTTT,CASSFSGQPGDSPLHF
-,TRBJ2-5,TRBV27,-,TGTGCCAGCAGTTTTAAGTCAGGACAAGAGACCCAGTACTTC,CASSFKSGQETQYF
-,TRBJ2-1,TRBV5-1,TRBD1,TGCGCCAGCAGCCCCGGACAGGGGACGGGGCGTGAGCAGTTCTTC,CASSPGQGTGREQFF
-,TRBJ1-1,TRBV6-6,TRBD1,TGTGCCAGCAGTTTAGGGGGGACAGGGGGAGAAGCTTTCTTT,CASSLGGTGGEAFF
few,TRBJ1-1,TRBV18,-,TGTGCCAGCTCACCGGGACGACAGAACACTGAAGCTTTCTTT,CASSPGRQNTEAFF
-,TRBJ1-2,TRBV14,TRBD1,TGTGCCAGCAGCCGAGCCGGGACAGCCTATGGCTACACCTTC,CASSRAGTAYGYTF
-,TRBJ1-2,TRBV6-5,TRBD1,TGTGCCAGCAGAATGGGACAGCGGGGCGGCTACACCTTC,CASRMGQRGGYTF
-,TRBJ1-1,TRBV7-8,-,TGTGCCAGCAGCCCCCTGTCAGGGAAGAACACTGAAGCTTTCTTT,CASSPLSGKNTEAFF
-,TRBJ2-7,TRBV5-1,TRBD2,TGCGCCAGCAGCCTTAGCGTAGCGGGGGCTGGTGAGCAGTACTTC,CASSLSVAGAGEQYF
-,TRBJ2-1,TRBV6-1,-,TGTGCCAGCAGTGAAGCAGTAGAGGGGAATGAGCAGTTCTTC,CASSEAVEGNEQFF
-,TRBJ2-1,TRBV7-7,TRBD1,TGTGCCAGCAGCTACGATCGGACAGGGGAGCAGTTCTTC,CASSYDRTGEQFF
-,TRBJ2-1,TRBV5-4,TRBD2,TGTGCCAGCAGCTTGGAGGCGGGAGGTTACAATGAGCAGTTCTTC,CASSLEAGGYNEQFF
-,TRBJ1-5,TRBV6-9,-,TGTGCCAGCAGTTACCCGCCAGGGGCGTTAAAGGCCTATACGTGCAATCAGCCCCAGCATTTT,CASSYPPGALKAYTCNQPQHF
-,TRBJ1-5,TRBV2,TRBD1,TGTGCCAGCAGTGAGGAAACCGGGACAGGCGAGCATTTT,CASSEETGTGEHF
-,TRBJ2-5,TRBV5-6,-,TGTGCCAGCAGCTTGGCCTGGGGACGGGAGACCCAGTACTTC,CASSLAWGRETQYF
-,TRBJ2-4,TRBV5-4,TRBD2,TGTGCCAGCAGCCTGGGGGGGATGAGGGCCAAAAACATTCAGTACTTC,CASSLGGMRAKNIQYF
-,TRBJ2-5,TRBV5-1,-,TGCGCCAGCAGCTCGGCGGGGGCCCAAGAGACCCAGTACTTC,CASSSAGAQETQYF
-,TRBJ1-1,TRBV6-6,TRBD1,TGTGCCAGCAGTTACCCAGGGGGCGCCCCCACTGAAGCTTTCTTT,CASSYPGGAPTEAFF
many,TRBJ2-3,TRBV4-3,-,TGCGCCAGCAGCCAGGAGCTTAGAGGGACAGATACGCAGTATTTT,CASSQELRGTDTQYF
-,TRBJ2-7,TRBV7-3,-,TGTGCCAGCAGCGCACAGGGCAGCTACGAGCAGTACTTC,CASSAQGSYEQYF
-,TRBJ2-1,TRBV7-2,-,TGTGCCAGCAGCCCCCCCCAGATTAGGAATGAGCAGTTCTTC,CASSPPQIRNEQFF
-,TRBJ2-1,TRBV12-5,TRBD1,TGTGCTAGTGGTTTGGTCCCGGGACAGGGTATTAATGAGCAGTTCTTC,CASGLVPGQGINEQFF
-,TRBJ2-7,TRBV30,TRBD1,TGTGCCTACCGGGACAGACCCTACGAGCAGTACTTC,CAYRDRPYEQYF
-,TRBJ1-1,TRBV6-5,-,TGTGCCAGTAGCTCTCCCGGGACGGTGGGAACTGAAGCTTTCTTT,CASSSPGTVGTEAFF
-,TRBJ2-1,TRBV5-1,-,TGCGCCAGCAGCCACCGAGACCTTCGGGACTACAATGAGCAGTTCTTC,CASSHRDLRDYNEQFF
-,TRBJ2-3,TRBV7-6,-,TGTGCCAGCAGCTCCGAGAGCTTCACAGATACGCAGTATTTT,CASSSESFTDTQYF
-,TRBJ2-3,TRBV30,-,TGTGCCTGGGGGACTCCCGCAAACACAGATACGCAGTATTTT,CAWGTPANTDTQYF
few,TRBJ2-7,TRBV7-2,TRBD1,TGTGCCAGCAGCCATACAGGGGGCGGGACCTACGAGCAGTACTTC,CASSHTGGGTYEQYF
-,TRBJ2-7,TRBV11-3,-,TGTGCCAGCAGTACAGGAGTCTCCTACGAGCAGTACTTC,CASSTGVSYEQYF
-,TRBJ1-2,TRBV11-2,-,TGTGCCAGCAGCTTAGATGGGACACCTCTCGCCTATGGCTACACCTTC,CASSLDGTPLAYGYTF
few,TRBJ2-1,TRBV4-2,TRBD2,TGTGCCAGCAGCCGGCGCTTAGCGGGAGACAATGAGCAGTTCTTC,CASSRRLAGDNEQFF
once,TRBJ1-4,TRBV4-2,-,TGTGCCACCTCGACATCTAATAATGAAAAACTGTTTTTT,CATSTSNNEKLFF
few,TRBJ1-1,TRBV28,-,TGTGCCAGCAGTTTCCGGACTGAAGCTTTCTTT,CASSFRTEAFF